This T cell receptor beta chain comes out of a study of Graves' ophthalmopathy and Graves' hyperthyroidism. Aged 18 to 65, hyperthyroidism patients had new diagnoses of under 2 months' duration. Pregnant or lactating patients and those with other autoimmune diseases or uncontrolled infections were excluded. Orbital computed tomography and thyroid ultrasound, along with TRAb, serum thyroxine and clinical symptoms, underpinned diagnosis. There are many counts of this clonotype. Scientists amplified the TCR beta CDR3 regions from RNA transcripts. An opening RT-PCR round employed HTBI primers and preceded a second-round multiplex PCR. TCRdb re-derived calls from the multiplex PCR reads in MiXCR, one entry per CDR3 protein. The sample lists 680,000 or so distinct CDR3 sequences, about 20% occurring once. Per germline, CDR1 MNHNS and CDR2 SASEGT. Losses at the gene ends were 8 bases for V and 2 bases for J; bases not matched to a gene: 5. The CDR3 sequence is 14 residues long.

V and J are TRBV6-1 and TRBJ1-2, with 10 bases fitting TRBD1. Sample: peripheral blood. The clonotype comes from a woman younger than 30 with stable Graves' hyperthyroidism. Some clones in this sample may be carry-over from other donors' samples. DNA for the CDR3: TGTGCCAGCGGGAAGGACAGGGGGAACTATGGCTACACCTTC. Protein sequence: CASGKDRGNYGYTF.